This entry lists 25 T cell receptor beta chains sequenced from one sample in a study of T cells in localized non-small cell lung cancer. The protocol was immunoSEQ multiplex PCR, while the TCRdb copy is restricted to in-frame clones and leaves out a portion. The sample has about 14,000 clones; 85% to 90% are singletons. The material sequenced was peripheral blood, taken before any cancer treatment. These receptors all stem from an older female donor with stage I squamous cell lung carcinoma.

Worth noting for this clone: A junction boundary mismatches the germline segment, possibly from a read error. The chain uses TRBV6-1 and TRBJ2-7, with unresolved D. Germline V gene sequence: CDR1 MNHNS, CDR2 SASEGT. The CDR3 extends over 13 amino acids. The CDR3 is CVSSEEATYEQYF. Here the CDR3 DNA reads TGTGTCAGCAGTGAAGAGGCCACTTACGAGCAGTACTTC.

Here the CDR3 reads CAWLHRGIAEKLFF. CDR3 bases: TGTGCCTGGCTCCACAGGGGGATAGCTGAAAAACTGTTTTTT. The chain links TRBV30 to TRBJ1-4; TRBD1 matches 8 bases. The CDR3 is 14 residues long. Germline CDR1 is GTSNPN and CDR2 is SVGIG (reference sequence). The ends lost 5 bases at V and 7 bases at J; junction bases unmatched: 9.

A note on this clone: At one end, the junction sequence differs from germline, possibly due to a read error. The chain links TRBV2 to TRBJ1-1; D ambiguous. This CDR3 is 12 amino acids long. The germline V gene has CDR1 SNHLY and CDR2 FYNNEI. CDR3 bases: TGTGCCAGCAGGAGCAGCCTGGTAGGAAGAATCTTT. Amino acid sequence: CASRSSLVGRIF.

The rearrangement links TRBV14 to TRBJ2-3; D ambiguous. V lost 7 bases and J 0 bases, leaving 23 bases between the germline ends. The CDR3 totals 18 residues. Germline V gives CDR1 SGHDN, CDR2 FVKESK. The CDR3 region is CASNPAAFPSASTDTQYF. The CDR3 DNA sequence: TGTGCCAGCAACCCTGCCGCTTTCCCGTCGGCTAGCACAGATACGCAGTATTTT.

The rearrangement links TRBV5-6 to TRBJ1-1, with D maybe TRBD1 (5 bases). Germline V gene lookup returns CDR1 SGHDT and CDR2 YYEEEE. The V and J ends lost 2 bases and 0 bases respectively, with 11 bases between them. The CDR3 loop spans 15 amino acids. CDR3 coding DNA: TGTGCCAGCAGCTTTCGCAAGGGGATGAACACTGAAGCTTTCTTT. As protein: CASSFRKGMNTEAFF.

V gene TRBV28 combines with J gene TRBJ2-5; the match to TRBD1 covers 7 bases. V shed 6 bases and J 5 bases; nucleotides not matched to a gene: 9. From germline, CDR1 is MDHEN and CDR2 SYDVKM. CDR3 length: 14 amino acids. The CDR3 here is CASSTGQGDETQYF. CDR3 nucleotide sequence: TGTGCCAGCAGCACCGGGCAGGGGGACGAGACCCAGTACTTC.

This clone showed up just once. The rearrangement links TRBV19 to TRBJ2-7; possible D gene TRBD1, 6 bases. V dropped 5 bases and J dropped 5 bases, with 22 bases sitting between them. The CDR3 is 16 amino acids. Germline values: CDR1 LNHDA, CDR2 SQIVND (reference sequence). In nucleotides, the CDR3 is TGTGCCAGTAGTTCCCGGTCAGGGGATAGCCTTGACGAGCAGTACTTC. Residues: CASSSRSGDSLDEQYF. The variable domain in full, with the rest retrieved from reference TRBV19 and TRBJ2-7, is DGGITQSPKYLFRKEGQNVTLSCEQNLNHDAMYWYRQDPGQGLRLIYYSQIVNDFQKGDIAEGYSVSREKKESFPLTVTSAQKNPTAFYLCASSSRSGDSLDEQYFGPGTRLTVT.

This clone was seen once. This sequence joins TRBV30 and TRBJ2-7, with D possibly being TRBD1 (6 bases). The CDR3 runs to 13 residues. V was cut by 0 bases and J by 3 bases, with 9 bases left in between. In germline, CDR1 is GTSNPN, CDR2 SVGIG (reference sequence). The CDR3 nucleotides are TGTGCCTGGAGTGTACACAGGGACTACGAGCAGTACTTC. Amino acid sequence: CAWSVHRDYEQYF. The full variable domain, rest sourced from reference TRBV30 and TRBJ2-7, is SQTIHQWPATLVQPVGSPLSLECTVEGTSNPNLYWYRQAAGRGLQLLFYSVGIGQISSEVPQNLSASRPQDRQFILSSKKLLLSDSGFYLCAWSVHRDYEQYFGPGTRLTVT.

The chain recombines TRBV6-6 with TRBJ2-2, with D possibly matching TRBD1 (5 bases). The CDR3 has 14 residues. V lost 2 bases and J 6 bases, leaving 10 bases between the germline ends. CDR1 MNHNY and CDR2 SVGAGI come from the germline V gene (reference sequence). CDR3 nucleotide sequence: TGTGCCAGCAGTTACGGTGAAGGGGCCGGGGAGCTGTTTTTT. Translation: CASSYGEGAGELFF.

The rearrangement joins TRBV27 to TRBJ2-3; TRBD2 matches at 8 bases. The CDR3 loop spans 17 amino acids. J gave up 4 bases and V 0 bases, and 9 bases lay outside the gene matches. CDR1 and CDR2 from the germline V gene are MNHEY and SMNVEV (reference sequence). Here the CDR3 DNA reads TGTGCCAGCAGTTTATCCATCCAGCGGGAGAGCTCAGATACGCAGTATTTT. Translated, it gives CASSLSIQRESSDTQYF.

In DNA, the CDR3 is TGTGCCAGCAGCCAAGAGGGACGGCCGAACACCGGGGAGCTGTTTTTT. Translated, it gives CASSQEGRPNTGELFF. J is TRBJ2-2 and V is TRBV14, with D possibly called TRBD1 or TRBD2 (5 bases each). Trimming removed 0 bases from V and 0 bases from J, with 8 bases in between. Germline lookup yields CDR1 SGHDN and CDR2 FVKESK. This CDR3 region has 16 residues.

The chain couples TRBV6-1 to TRBJ1-4, with 7 bases aligning to TRBD1. Trimming cost V 7 bases and J 7 bases; bases outside gene matches: 9. The V gene's germline CDR1 is MNHNS and CDR2 SASEGT. The CDR3 sequence is 14 residues long. DNA of the CDR3: TGTGCCAGCAAGGCAGGGGGGAGCGGTGAAAAACTGTTTTTT. Protein sequence: CASKAGGSGEKLFF.

This clone was observed once. The chain carries TRBV19 and TRBJ1-3; 7 nucleotides agree with TRBD1. The CDR3 totals 16 residues. From germline, CDR1 is LNHDA and CDR2 SQIVND (reference sequence). The V gene end was trimmed by 3 bases and the J gene end by 2 bases; junction bases not matched to a gene: 7. CDR3 sequence: CASSMADRSTGNTIYF. The CDR3 bases are TGTGCCAGTAGTATGGCGGACAGGAGCACTGGAAACACCATATATTTT.

This clone was recorded a few times. The rearrangement joins TRBV9 to TRBJ1-1; weak D call: TRBD1 (6 bases). V dropped 0 bases and J dropped 1 base, with 13 bases sitting between them. This CDR3 is built from 16 residues. Germline V gene sequence: CDR1 SGDLS, CDR2 YYNGEE. The CDR3 bases are TGTGCCAGCAGCGTAGGGAGTACAGGGAGGAACACTGAAGCTTTCTTT. It translates to CASSVGSTGRNTEAFF.

The V call is TRBV7-9, the J call TRBJ2-5, with 8 bases fitting TRBD2. Germline V gives CDR1 SEHNR, CDR2 FQNEAQ (reference sequence). CDR3 length: 18 residues. J was trimmed by 5 bases and V by 5 bases; bases with no gene match: 19. The CDR3, as DNA: TGTGCCAGCAGCGCAAAAGTCATGGTGGCGGGAGGAGGGGAGACCCAGTACTTC. It specifies CASSAKVMVAGGGETQYF.

V gene TRBV7-3 combines with J gene TRBJ2-3; D perhaps matches TRBD2 (6 bases). CDR1 SGHTA and CDR2 FQGTGA come from the germline V gene. The CDR3 covers 14 residues. V lost 4 bases to trimming and J lost 2 bases, with 10 bases between them. The chain's CDR3 is CASSYADYTDTQYF. CDR3 sequence (DNA): TGTGCCAGCAGCTACGCGGACTACACAGATACGCAGTATTTT.

This sequence joins TRBV7-3 and TRBJ2-2, with no clear D. Between the trimmed V and J ends, which lost 4 bases and 13 bases, there was a span of 13 bases. This CDR3 spans 12 amino acids. Germline CDR1 is SGHTA and CDR2 is FQGTGA. The CDR3 sequence: CASSSNNLGLFF. The CDR3 DNA reads as TGTGCCAGCAGCTCCAACAATCTTGGGCTGTTTTTT.

This chain links TRBV9 with TRBJ2-1; TRBD2 agrees at 11 bases. Per the germline V gene, CDR1 is SGDLS and CDR2 is YYNGEE. The length of the CDR3 is 15 residues. Trimming at V came to 2 bases and at J to 3 bases, leaving 1 base not matched to a gene. CDR3 coding DNA: TGTGCCAGCAGCGTCGGGACTAGCGGCTACAATGAGCAGTTCTTC. This gives the protein CASSVGTSGYNEQFF. Full variable domain (rest looked up from reference TRBV9 and TRBJ2-1): DSGVTQTPKHLITATGQRVTLRCSPRSGDLSVYWYQQSLDQGLQFLIQYYNGEERAKGNILERFSAQQFPDLHSELNLSSLELGDSALYFCASSVGTSGYNEQFFGPGTRLTVL.

The chain carries TRBV7-2 and TRBJ2-1; D is undetermined. The CDR3 length is 13 residues. The germline gives CDR1 SGHTA, CDR2 FQGNSA. V lost 5 bases, J lost 4 bases, and 9 bases lay in between. The CDR3 here is CASSPDGYNEQFF. In DNA, the CDR3 is TGTGCCAGCAGCCCGGACGGTTACAATGAGCAGTTCTTC. Full variable domain (missing parts from reference TRBV7-2 and TRBJ2-1): GAGVSQSPSNKVTEKGKDVELRCDPISGHTALYWYRQSLGQGLEFLIYFQGNSAPDKSGLPSDRFSAERTGGSVSTLTIQRTQQEDSAVYLCASSPDGYNEQFFGPGTRLTVL.

V is TRBV9 and J is TRBJ1-2; D is possibly TRBD1 (6 bases). Germline CDR1 reads SGDLS; CDR2 reads YYNGEE. Trimming removed 4 bases at V and 3 bases at J, with 16 bases between. This CDR3 comprises 15 residues. CDR3: CASSSVAGVYYGYTF. CDR3 nucleotides: TGTGCCAGCAGCTCTGTCGCAGGGGTTTACTATGGCTACACCTTC.

V and J are TRBV2 and TRBJ1-5; D is perhaps TRBD1 (5 bases). V was clipped by 2 bases and J by 3 bases, with 11 bases between them. Germline V lookup: CDR1 SNHLY, CDR2 FYNNEI. This CDR3 is 15 amino acids long. CDR3 DNA: TGTGCCAGCAGTGAATATCGGGGGATCAATCAGCCCCAGCATTTT. Amino acids: CASSEYRGINQPQHF.

This clone occurred a few times. The chain joins TRBV29-1 to TRBJ2-7, with D tentatively TRBD2 (6 bases). Germline CDR1 SQVTM, CDR2 ANQGSEA. V lost 4 bases, J lost 2 bases, and 15 bases lay in between. This CDR3 spans 14 amino acids. The CDR3 sequence is CSVVEAGGTYEQYF. CDR3 in DNA: TGCAGCGTTGTGGAAGCGGGTGGCACCTACGAGCAGTACTTC.

This chain connects TRBV6-1 to TRBJ1-1; D not certain. The CDR3 extends over 14 amino acids. V lost 3 bases, J lost 2 bases, and 10 bases lay in between. Germline V CDR1 and CDR2: MNHNS, SASEGT. CDR3 amino acids: CASSEGRKNTEAFF. The CDR3 DNA reads TGTGCCAGCAGTGAGGGCAGGAAAAACACTGAAGCTTTCTTT.

This chain joins TRBV9 and TRBJ1-1; TRBD1 might be the D (6 bases). The V gene's germline CDR1 is SGDLS and CDR2 YYNGEE. Trimming stripped 2 bases from V and 8 bases from J, with 10 bases between. The CDR3 contains 12 residues. The CDR3 region is CASSVGAGEAFF. CDR3 DNA sequence: TGTGCCAGCAGCGTGGGGGCAGGGGAAGCTTTCTTT.

J is TRBJ1-1 and V is TRBV18, with D tentatively TRBD1 (5 bases). CDR3 length: 16 amino acids. The germline V and J ends were trimmed by 1 base and 0 bases, with 12 bases remaining between them. Germline CDR1 is KGHSH and CDR2 is LQKENI. The CDR3 loop reads CASSPQGLRVNTEAFF. The CDR3 DNA reads TGTGCCAGCTCACCACAGGGGCTCAGGGTGAACACTGAAGCTTTCTTT.